Listed here is a single T cell receptor beta chain. This specimen belongs to a study of cytomegalovirus exposure and HLA in healthy donors. Use of 60 Vbeta and 13 Jbeta primers characterized the PCR. Libraries were prepared by immunoSEQ multiplex PCR; TCRdb keeps only in-frame clonotypes and omits some of them. The data show approximately 40,000 clones, 75% to 90% seen once. The receptor comes from a woman aged 40 to 50 in good health and CMV-seropositive. What was sequenced was PBMCs.

The CDR3 DNA reads TGTGCCAGCAGCTCGCCCCGGGGACAGGGCCCAGATACGCAGTATTTT. Its translation: CASSSPRGQGPDTQYF. This chain links TRBV5-5 with TRBJ2-3, with 9 bases that match TRBD1. The CDR3 loop spans 16 amino acids. Germline V gene sequence: CDR1 SGHKS, CDR2 YYEKEE (reference sequence). The ends lost 3 bases at V and 4 bases at J; junction bases unmatched: 9.